One T cell receptor (beta chain) is described in this entry. Its specificity is unknown. The data originate from a study of cytomegalovirus exposure and HLA in healthy donors. Study-level findings and limits: Equally common other TCR beta chains were less clonally expanded than HLA-associated ones, a later analysis found.

The study ran its PCR with 60 Vbeta and 13 Jbeta primers. Original processing notes: The authors later counted roughly 76 million unique TCR beta chains, some 11 million of them shared. TCRdb's copy holds only in-frame clones and misses some; the assay was immunoSEQ multiplex PCR. V, J and clone size are taken as reported in that table, and D and trimming were inferred from the DNA itself. The sample lists around 71,000 clones, under 80% occurring once. Germline V lookup: CDR1 SGHNT, CDR2 YYREEE (reference sequence). The CDR3 consists of 14 residues. Trimming pared 0 bases from V and 1 base from J, leaving 7 bases between.

Sequenced material: PBMCs. The V call is TRBV5-4, the J call TRBJ1-1; D perhaps matches TRBD1 (5 bases). The sequence derives from a male donor in good health and CMV-seropositive. CDR3 sequence (DNA): TGTGCCAGCAGCTTGGATAGGGGGAACACTGAAGCTTTCTTT. It is translated as CASSLDRGNTEAFF.